A selection of T cell receptor beta chains follows, all from one sample in a study of CD4+ T cells in melanoma. Clones were read by immunoSEQ multiplex PCR, and TCRdb kept only the in-frame ones, dropping some. The sample holds under 20,000 clones, 83% seen once. The sample was cells from a culture (not recorded whether cultured in vitro). The source of these receptors is a human donor with melanoma. Both conserved end residues are part of each CDR3. D genes are given only for firm matches. Size is stated for part of the rows, as once, few or many counts, or as a class when the clone is expanded.

V: TRBV5-8; size: NA; J: TRBJ1-1; D: TRBD1; DNA: TGTGCCAGCAGCCTCGGGACAGCTACTGAAGCTTTCTTT; CDR3: CASSLGTATEAFF
V: TRBV7-9; size: NA; J: TRBJ2-3; D: TRBD1; DNA: TGTGCCAGCAGGCCAACCGGGACAGGGGAAACAGATACGCAGTATTTT; CDR3: CASRPTGTGETDTQYF
V: TRBV7-9; size: NA; J: TRBJ1-1; D: TRBD1; DNA: TGTGCCAGCAGCTTAGGACAGGGTAGAGGGGCTGAAGCTTTCTTT; CDR3: CASSLGQGRGAEAFF
V: TRBV7-9; size: NA; J: TRBJ1-2; D: TRBD1; DNA: TGTGCCAGCAGCTTATACGGGACAGGGGGCGATGGCTACACCTTC; CDR3: CASSLYGTGGDGYTF
V: TRBV29-1; size: NA; J: TRBJ2-5; D: NA; DNA: TGCAGCGTTGTGGGCAGGGAGGAGACCCAGTACTTC; CDR3: CSVVGREETQYF
V: TRBV5-1; size: NA; J: TRBJ1-5; D: NA; DNA: TGCGCCAGCAGCTTGTGGGGAAATCAGCCCCAGCATTTT; CDR3: CASSLWGNQPQHF
V: TRBV2; size: NA; J: TRBJ1-1; D: NA; DNA: TGTGCCACGTCCCTATCGAACACTGAAGCTTTCTTT; CDR3: CATSLSNTEAFF
V: TRBV9; size: NA; J: TRBJ1-4; D: TRBD1; DNA: TGTGCCAGCAGCCCATCCACCGGGACAGGGGGTGGCGAAAAACTGTTTTTT; CDR3: CASSPSTGTGGGEKLFF
V: TRBV2; size: few; J: TRBJ1-6; D: NA; DNA: TGTGCCAGCTCTCAGGGGACTCCCCCGGGGCTCCACTTT; CDR3: CASSQGTPPGLHF
V: TRBV29-1; size: few; J: TRBJ1-1; D: TRBD1; DNA: TGCAGCGCAGGGGGCTGGAACACTGAAGCTTTCTTT; CDR3: CSAGGWNTEAFF
V: TRBV11-3; size: once; J: TRBJ2-7; D: NA; DNA: TGTGCCAGCAGCTTAGATCTACGGCAAAACCACTACGAGCAGTACTTC; CDR3: CASSLDLRQNHYEQYF
V: TRBV19; size: NA; J: TRBJ1-5; D: TRBD1; DNA: TGTGCCAGTAGTTTGGGACAGGGGGTATTCTACCAGCCCCAGCATTTT; CDR3: CASSLGQGVFYQPQHF
V: TRBV10-2; size: NA; J: TRBJ1-2; D: TRBD1; DNA: TGCGCCAGCCAGTCCCGGACAGGGGGGGAATTCGATTATGGCTACACCTTC; CDR3: CASQSRTGGEFDYGYTF
V: TRBV5-5; size: few; J: TRBJ1-1; D: NA; DNA: TGTGCCAGCAGCTTGGGGCCGGGAGGGGGAACTGAAGCTTTCTTT; CDR3: CASSLGPGGGTEAFF
V: TRBV6-5; size: NA; J: TRBJ2-1; D: TRBD2; DNA: TGTGCCAGCAGGTCCTACGGGACTAGCTCCAATGAGCAGTTCTTC; CDR3: CASRSYGTSSNEQFF
V: TRBV14; size: NA; J: TRBJ1-6; D: NA; DNA: TGTGCCAGCAGCCAAGGGCAGTATAATTCACCCCTCCACTTT; CDR3: CASSQGQYNSPLHF
V: TRBV6-5; size: NA; J: TRBJ1-2; D: NA; DNA: TGTGCCAGCATGCAATTTTCTAACTATGGCTACACCTTC; CDR3: CASMQFSNYGYTF
V: TRBV6-1; size: NA; J: TRBJ2-3; D: NA; DNA: TGTGCCAGCAGTGAAGGGATCGGAGATACGCAGTATTTT; CDR3: CASSEGIGDTQYF
V: TRBV9; size: NA; J: TRBJ1-3; D: NA; DNA: TGTGCCAGCAGCGTAGGAGAAGGCTCATCTGGAAACACCATATATTTT; CDR3: CASSVGEGSSGNTIYF
V: TRBV5-6; size: NA; J: TRBJ1-1; D: NA; DNA: TGTGCCAGCAGCTTGGACCAGCTCCTGATTGCCACTGAAGCTTTCTTT; CDR3: CASSLDQLLIATEAFF
V: TRBV14; size: NA; J: TRBJ2-1; D: NA; DNA: TGTGCCAGCAGCCAAGGGGCTTTCTACAGGGCAGTCCGCTCCTACAATGAGCAGTTCTTC; CDR3: CASSQGAFYRAVRSYNEQFF
V: TRBV7-8; size: once; J: TRBJ2-1; D: NA; DNA: TGTGCCAGCAGCCCCCAACAGGCTGGCAATGAGCAGTTCTTC; CDR3: CASSPQQAGNEQFF
V: TRBV7-2; size: NA; J: TRBJ1-5; D: NA; DNA: TGTGCCAGCAGCTTCCCGCCCGCGCCCCAGCATTTT; CDR3: CASSFPPAPQHF
V: TRBV14; size: few; J: TRBJ2-7; D: TRBD1; DNA: TGTGCCAGCAGGTCCGGACAGGGCCGCGAGCAGTACTTC; CDR3: CASRSGQGREQYF
V: TRBV5-4; size: NA; J: TRBJ2-5; D: NA; DNA: TGTGCCAGCAGCTTGGGGATAGCGAGGCAAGAGACCCAGTACTTC; CDR3: CASSLGIARQETQYF
V: TRBV28; size: NA; J: TRBJ1-3; D: NA; DNA: TGTGCCAGCAGTTTATTCGGACGATGGGGGGCCCAGACTGGAAACACCATATATTTT; CDR3: CASSLFGRWGAQTGNTIYF
V: TRBV29-1; size: NA; J: TRBJ2-7; D: NA; DNA: TGCAGCGTTGAAGCGGGCGTTGCAGGACTGGGCTACGAGCAGTACTTC; CDR3: CSVEAGVAGLGYEQYF
V: TRBV2; size: NA; J: TRBJ1-2; D: TRBD1; DNA: TGTGCCAGCAGTGCCCCGACAGGGGAAACTAACTATGGCTACACCTTC; CDR3: CASSAPTGETNYGYTF
V: TRBV5-1; size: few; J: TRBJ1-4; D: NA; DNA: TGCGCCAGCAGCCCCTGGGCAACTCCGGCTGAAAAACTGTTTTTT; CDR3: CASSPWATPAEKLFF
V: TRBV13; size: NA; J: TRBJ2-2; D: NA; DNA: TGTGCCAGCACCAACAAGGGACAAAACACCGGGGAGCTGTTTTTT; CDR3: CASTNKGQNTGELFF
V: TRBV6-1; size: NA; J: TRBJ1-5; D: NA; DNA: TGTGCCAGCAGTGATTATCAGTCCCCTCAGCCCCAGCATTTT; CDR3: CASSDYQSPQPQHF
V: TRBV5-1; size: NA; J: TRBJ1-5; D: NA; DNA: TGCGCCAGCAGCACAGGACAGCCCGGGCAGCCCCAGCATTTT; CDR3: CASSTGQPGQPQHF
V: TRBV9; size: NA; J: TRBJ2-1; D: NA; DNA: TGTGCCAGCAGCGTAGGGAGGGGGGCATACAATGAGCAGTTCTTC; CDR3: CASSVGRGAYNEQFF
V: TRBV2; size: NA; J: TRBJ1-1; D: NA; DNA: TGTGCCAGCAAGAGAGGGGTATACACTGAAGCTTTCTTT; CDR3: CASKRGVYTEAFF
V: TRBV6-6; size: NA; J: TRBJ1-1; D: NA; DNA: TGTGCCAGCAGCCTAATGGGAAACACTGAAGCTTTCTTT; CDR3: CASSLMGNTEAFF
V: TRBV19; size: NA; J: TRBJ2-2; D: TRBD1; DNA: TGTGCCAGTAGTGTTACAGGGGGCTTAACCGGGGAGCTGTTTTTT; CDR3: CASSVTGGLTGELFF
V: TRBV4-1; size: NA; J: TRBJ1-1; D: NA; DNA: TGCGCCAGCAGCCAAGAACTTTTAGTTGGCACTGAAGCTTTCTTT; CDR3: CASSQELLVGTEAFF
V: TRBV18; size: few; J: TRBJ2-3; D: TRBD2; DNA: TGTGCCAGCTCACCAGCGGGACTAGCGAGGACAGATACGCAGTATTTT; CDR3: CASSPAGLARTDTQYF
V: TRBV5-4; size: NA; J: TRBJ2-7; D: NA; DNA: TGTGCCAGCAGCTTACTCGCGGGTCATCAGTACTTC; CDR3: CASSLLAGHQYF
V: TRBV2; size: NA; J: TRBJ2-3; D: NA; DNA: TGTGCCAGCAGTGAAGGGCACCCACCAGATACGCAGTATTTT; CDR3: CASSEGHPPDTQYF
V: TRBV6-1; size: NA; J: TRBJ1-4; D: NA; DNA: TGTGCCAGCAGTCCGTTGGGAGGAGGAAAACTGTTTTTT; CDR3: CASSPLGGGKLFF
V: TRBV7-8; size: NA; J: TRBJ2-5; D: TRBD2; DNA: TGTGCCAGCAGCCCAACGAGCGTAGGACTAGCGGGGGGGTATCAAGAGACCCAGTACTTC; CDR3: CASSPTSVGLAGGYQETQYF
V: TRBV13; size: NA; J: TRBJ2-1; D: TRBD2; DNA: TGTGCCAGCAGCCCGGGACTAGCGGGGGGGCTGGGCTCCTACAATGAGCAGTTCTTC; CDR3: CASSPGLAGGLGSYNEQFF
V: TRBV6-5; size: NA; J: TRBJ1-1; D: TRBD1; DNA: TGTGCCAGCAGTAAGACAGGGACTCTAGAAGCTTTCTTT; CDR3: CASSKTGTLEAFF
V: TRBV4-1; size: NA; J: TRBJ2-3; D: TRBD2; DNA: TGCGCCAGCAGCGACAGACTAGCGGGCCTCACAGATACGCAGTATTTT; CDR3: CASSDRLAGLTDTQYF
V: TRBV7-2; size: few; J: TRBJ2-7; D: TRBD2; DNA: TGTGCCAGCAGCTTGACTAGCGGGGGCTCCTACGAGCAGTACTTC; CDR3: CASSLTSGGSYEQYF
V: TRBV2; size: NA; J: TRBJ2-3; D: TRBD2; DNA: TGTGCCAGCAGCCGACTAGCGGGGGGGCGAAATACGCAGTATTTT; CDR3: CASSRLAGGRNTQYF
V: TRBV6-1; size: NA; J: TRBJ1-6; D: NA; DNA: TGTGCCAGCAGTAACCACAGGGATTCACCCCTCCACTTT; CDR3: CASSNHRDSPLHF
V: TRBV27; size: once; J: TRBJ1-1; D: NA; DNA: TGTGCCAGCAGAGCCTCAGGTTACACTGAAGCTTTCTTT; CDR3: CASRASGYTEAFF
V: TRBV7-6; size: NA; J: TRBJ2-5; D: TRBD2; DNA: TGTGCCAGCAGCCAAGCCGGGCTAGCGGGGGTAGCGGGAGAGACCCAGTACTTC; CDR3: CASSQAGLAGVAGETQYF